The 18 T cell receptor beta chains in this list originate from one sample, sequenced in a study of cytomegalovirus exposure and HLA in healthy donors. Primers: 60 Vbeta forward and 13 Jbeta reverse. Measured with immunoSEQ multiplex PCR; TCRdb has only the in-frame clones, and not every one. The sample has more than 110,000 clones; about 77% are singletons. The sequenced sample was PBMCs. These receptors were taken from a male donor in good health and CMV-seronegative.

J is TRBJ1-3 and V is TRBV7-6, with a weak D call TRBD1 (5 bases). V lost 3 bases, J lost 0 bases, and 9 bases lay in between. Germline CDR1 SGHVS, CDR2 FNYEAQ. There are 15 residues in the CDR3. The CDR3 region is CASSLGPDSGNTIYF. The CDR3 coding sequence is TGTGCCAGCAGCTTGGGGCCAGACTCTGGAAACACCATATATTTT.

V and J are TRBV19 and TRBJ2-7; 10 positions agree with TRBD1. CDR3 length: 16 amino acids. The V gene's germline CDR1 is LNHDA and CDR2 SQIVND (reference sequence). V gave up 5 bases and J gave up 0 bases; unmatched junction bases: 7. The CDR3 DNA reads as TGTGCCAGTAGTGCTAGGACAGGGGGAAGCTCCTACGAGCAGTACTTC. Protein sequence: CASSARTGGSSYEQYF.

The rearrangement links TRBV19 to TRBJ2-5, with D possibly being TRBD1 (6 bases). The last part of the DNA fits TRBJ2-7 better; the J call may be wrong. The CDR3 extends over 17 amino acids. Germline V gene lookup returns CDR1 LNHDA and CDR2 SQIVND (reference sequence). CDR3 loop: CASTPTPGQGTSYEQYF. CDR3 DNA sequence: TGTGCCAGTACCCCTACTCCCGGGCAGGGGACCTCCTACGAGCAGTACTTC.

The chain combines TRBV11-2 with TRBJ1-4; TRBD1 matches 7 bases. The CDR3 spans 17 residues. V gave up 1 base and J gave up 4 bases; unmatched junction bases: 9. CDR1 and CDR2 from the germline V gene are SGHAT and FQNNGV. This CDR3 reads CASSLVGTALFNEKLFF. In DNA, the CDR3 is TGTGCCAGCAGCTTAGTCGGGACAGCCCTTTTTAATGAAAAACTGTTTTTT.

The chain is built from TRBV6-6 and TRBJ1-1; 11 bases map to TRBD1. Trimming at V came to 2 bases and at J to 3 bases, leaving 2 bases not matched to a gene. The CDR3 is 15 residues long. Per the germline V gene, CDR1 is MNHNY and CDR2 is SVGAGI (reference sequence). The CDR3 DNA reads TGTGCCAGCAGTTACCCGGGACAGGGGGACACTGAAGCTTTCTTT. As protein: CASSYPGQGDTEAFF.

V gene TRBV7-3 combines with J gene TRBJ2-3, with TRBD1 matching 9 bases. Unmatched junction bases numbered 1, after V lost 5 bases and J lost 1 base. This CDR3 contains 14 residues. CDR1 is SGHTA, CDR2 FQGTGA, per germline. The CDR3 DNA follows: TGTGCCAGCAGCCGGACAGGGGGCACAGATACGCAGTATTTT. Its protein product is CASSRTGGTDTQYF. Full variable domain (missing parts from reference TRBV7-3 and TRBJ2-3): GAGVSQTPSNKVTEKGKYVELRCDPISGHTALYWYRQSLGQGPEFLIYFQGTGAADDSGLPNDRFFAVRPEGSVSTLKIQRTERGDSAVYLCASSRTGGTDTQYFGPGTRLTVL.

This rearrangement joins TRBV5-1 to TRBJ2-6; 7 bases match TRBD1. Germline loops: CDR1 SGHRS, CDR2 YFSETQ. The V gene end was trimmed by 5 bases and the J gene end by 7 bases; junction bases not matched to a gene: 21. There are 19 residues in the CDR3. The CDR3 coding sequence is TGCGCCAGCAGGGGCGCTCGGACAGGATATACTCTGGGCGCCAACGTCCTGACTTTC. It codes for CASRGARTGYTLGANVLTF.

This chain joins TRBV11-2 and TRBJ1-1, with 8 bases identical to TRBD1. This CDR3 is built from 15 residues. V shed 5 bases, J shed 7 bases, and the junction held 12 bases outside the gene matches. Germline loops: CDR1 SGHAT, CDR2 FQNNGV. CDR3: CASSLGAGGLGEAFF. The CDR3 DNA reads TGTGCCAGCAGCCTAGGGGCAGGGGGCCTCGGTGAAGCTTTCTTT. Using reference TRBV11-2 and TRBJ1-1 for the parts outside the CDR3, the full variable domain is EAGVAQSPRYKIIEKRQSVAFWCNPISGHATLYWYQQILGQGPKLLIQFQNNGVVDDSQLPKDRFSAERLKGVDSTLKIQPAKLEDSAVYLCASSLGAGGLGEAFFGQGTRLTVV.

The chain links TRBV18 to TRBJ2-1, with 10 bases fitting TRBD2. The CDR3 has 16 amino acids. The trim removed 3 bases at V and 9 bases at J, leaving 11 bases unmatched. CDR1 and CDR2 (germline): KGHSH, LQKENI. The CDR3 sequence is CASSPPLAGVMTEQFF. The CDR3 DNA follows: TGTGCCAGCTCACCGCCCCTAGCGGGAGTAATGACTGAGCAGTTCTTC.

The V gene is TRBV19, the J gene TRBJ1-1; 7 bases agree with TRBD1. Trimming took 3 bases from V and 0 from J; bases not matched to a gene: 1. CDR3 length: 14 residues. The germline V gene has CDR1 LNHDA and CDR2 SQIVND (reference sequence). CDR3 in DNA: TGTGCCAGTAGTATGGGACAGCTGAACACTGAAGCTTTCTTT. Encoded protein: CASSMGQLNTEAFF.

The gene calls are TRBV7-2 and TRBJ2-7; D gene uncertain. Per the germline V gene, CDR1 is SGHTA and CDR2 is FQGNSA. The CDR3 is 15 residues long. Trimming took off 0 bases at V and 0 bases at J, with 9 bases between the two ends. The CDR3 DNA reads as TGTGCCAGCAGCTTAGCAGCGATAAGCTCCTACGAGCAGTACTTC. The encoded protein is CASSLAAISSYEQYF.

This chain connects TRBV9 to TRBJ2-3, with D perhaps matching TRBD2 (6 bases). The CDR3 consists of 15 residues. CDR1 and CDR2 (germline): SGDLS, YYNGEE. The V end lost 1 base, the J end lost 5 bases, and 14 bases lay between the germline ends. The CDR3 here is CASSVRELREDTQYF. CDR3 nucleotide sequence: TGTGCCAGCAGCGTACGGGAGCTGCGAGAAGATACGCAGTATTTT.

The chain joins TRBV5-6 to TRBJ1-5; D possibly corresponds to TRBD1 (5 bases). The length of the CDR3 is 17 residues. CDR1 is SGHDT and CDR2 is YYEEEE in the germline V gene. Trimming cost V 3 bases and J 1 base, with 17 bases left between them. The chain's CDR3 is CASSSTRGHISNQPQHF. In nucleotides, the CDR3 is TGTGCCAGCAGCTCGACCAGAGGACACATAAGCAATCAGCCCCAGCATTTT.

The rearrangement joins TRBV10-3 to TRBJ1-1, with 7 bases matching TRBD1. Germline CDR1 and CDR2: ENHRY and SYGVKD. V shed 10 bases and J 1 base; nucleotides not matched to a gene: 12. The CDR3 loop spans 15 amino acids. The CDR3 DNA reads TGTGCCAGCGGCGAATCAGGGACAGCGAACACTGAAGCTTTCTTT. Its translation: CASGESGTANTEAFF.

The chain joins TRBV14 to TRBJ2-1; TRBD2 matches 14 bases. This CDR3 region has 16 residues. CDR1 and CDR2 from the germline V gene are SGHDN and FVKESK. The V segment lost 4 bases and the J segment 9 bases; nucleotides outside the gene matches: 8. The CDR3 loop is CASSPGGLAGVGEQFF. The DNA of the CDR3 is TGTGCCAGCAGCCCTGGGGGACTAGCGGGAGTGGGTGAGCAGTTCTTC. Full variable domain (remainder filled in from reference TRBV14 and TRBJ2-1): EAGVTQFPSHSVIEKGQTVTLRCDPISGHDNLYWYRRVMGKEIKFLLHFVKESKQDESGMPNNRFLAERTGGTYSTLKVQPAELEDSGVYFCASSPGGLAGVGEQFFGPGTRLTVL.

J is TRBJ2-6 and V is TRBV9; D is unresolved. Trimming stripped 4 bases from V and 0 bases from J, with 17 bases between. CDR1 is SGDLS, CDR2 YYNGEE, per germline. CDR3 size: 18 residues. This CDR3 is CASSMWALMDSGANVLTF. The CDR3 bases are TGTGCCAGCAGCATGTGGGCCTTAATGGACTCTGGGGCCAACGTCCTGACTTTC.

This chain connects TRBV5-5 to TRBJ1-3; a possible D gene is TRBD1 (6 bases). Germline V gives CDR1 SGHKS, CDR2 YYEKEE (reference sequence). The CDR3 runs to 14 residues. The germline V and J ends were trimmed by 4 bases and 0 bases, with 8 bases remaining between them. CDR3 loop: CASSRTDSGNTIYF. In nucleotides, the CDR3 is TGTGCCAGCAGCCGGACAGACTCTGGAAACACCATATATTTT.

The V gene is TRBV28, the J gene TRBJ1-2, with 10 bases identical to TRBD1. V lost 5 bases, J lost 7 bases, and 16 bases stayed unmatched. Germline CDR1 is MDHEN and CDR2 is SYDVKM. This CDR3 is built from 17 residues. In nucleotides, the CDR3 is TGTGCCAGCAGTATTACCGGGACAGGGGTTCGATCCGGTGGCTACACCTTC. It yields the protein CASSITGTGVRSGGYTF.